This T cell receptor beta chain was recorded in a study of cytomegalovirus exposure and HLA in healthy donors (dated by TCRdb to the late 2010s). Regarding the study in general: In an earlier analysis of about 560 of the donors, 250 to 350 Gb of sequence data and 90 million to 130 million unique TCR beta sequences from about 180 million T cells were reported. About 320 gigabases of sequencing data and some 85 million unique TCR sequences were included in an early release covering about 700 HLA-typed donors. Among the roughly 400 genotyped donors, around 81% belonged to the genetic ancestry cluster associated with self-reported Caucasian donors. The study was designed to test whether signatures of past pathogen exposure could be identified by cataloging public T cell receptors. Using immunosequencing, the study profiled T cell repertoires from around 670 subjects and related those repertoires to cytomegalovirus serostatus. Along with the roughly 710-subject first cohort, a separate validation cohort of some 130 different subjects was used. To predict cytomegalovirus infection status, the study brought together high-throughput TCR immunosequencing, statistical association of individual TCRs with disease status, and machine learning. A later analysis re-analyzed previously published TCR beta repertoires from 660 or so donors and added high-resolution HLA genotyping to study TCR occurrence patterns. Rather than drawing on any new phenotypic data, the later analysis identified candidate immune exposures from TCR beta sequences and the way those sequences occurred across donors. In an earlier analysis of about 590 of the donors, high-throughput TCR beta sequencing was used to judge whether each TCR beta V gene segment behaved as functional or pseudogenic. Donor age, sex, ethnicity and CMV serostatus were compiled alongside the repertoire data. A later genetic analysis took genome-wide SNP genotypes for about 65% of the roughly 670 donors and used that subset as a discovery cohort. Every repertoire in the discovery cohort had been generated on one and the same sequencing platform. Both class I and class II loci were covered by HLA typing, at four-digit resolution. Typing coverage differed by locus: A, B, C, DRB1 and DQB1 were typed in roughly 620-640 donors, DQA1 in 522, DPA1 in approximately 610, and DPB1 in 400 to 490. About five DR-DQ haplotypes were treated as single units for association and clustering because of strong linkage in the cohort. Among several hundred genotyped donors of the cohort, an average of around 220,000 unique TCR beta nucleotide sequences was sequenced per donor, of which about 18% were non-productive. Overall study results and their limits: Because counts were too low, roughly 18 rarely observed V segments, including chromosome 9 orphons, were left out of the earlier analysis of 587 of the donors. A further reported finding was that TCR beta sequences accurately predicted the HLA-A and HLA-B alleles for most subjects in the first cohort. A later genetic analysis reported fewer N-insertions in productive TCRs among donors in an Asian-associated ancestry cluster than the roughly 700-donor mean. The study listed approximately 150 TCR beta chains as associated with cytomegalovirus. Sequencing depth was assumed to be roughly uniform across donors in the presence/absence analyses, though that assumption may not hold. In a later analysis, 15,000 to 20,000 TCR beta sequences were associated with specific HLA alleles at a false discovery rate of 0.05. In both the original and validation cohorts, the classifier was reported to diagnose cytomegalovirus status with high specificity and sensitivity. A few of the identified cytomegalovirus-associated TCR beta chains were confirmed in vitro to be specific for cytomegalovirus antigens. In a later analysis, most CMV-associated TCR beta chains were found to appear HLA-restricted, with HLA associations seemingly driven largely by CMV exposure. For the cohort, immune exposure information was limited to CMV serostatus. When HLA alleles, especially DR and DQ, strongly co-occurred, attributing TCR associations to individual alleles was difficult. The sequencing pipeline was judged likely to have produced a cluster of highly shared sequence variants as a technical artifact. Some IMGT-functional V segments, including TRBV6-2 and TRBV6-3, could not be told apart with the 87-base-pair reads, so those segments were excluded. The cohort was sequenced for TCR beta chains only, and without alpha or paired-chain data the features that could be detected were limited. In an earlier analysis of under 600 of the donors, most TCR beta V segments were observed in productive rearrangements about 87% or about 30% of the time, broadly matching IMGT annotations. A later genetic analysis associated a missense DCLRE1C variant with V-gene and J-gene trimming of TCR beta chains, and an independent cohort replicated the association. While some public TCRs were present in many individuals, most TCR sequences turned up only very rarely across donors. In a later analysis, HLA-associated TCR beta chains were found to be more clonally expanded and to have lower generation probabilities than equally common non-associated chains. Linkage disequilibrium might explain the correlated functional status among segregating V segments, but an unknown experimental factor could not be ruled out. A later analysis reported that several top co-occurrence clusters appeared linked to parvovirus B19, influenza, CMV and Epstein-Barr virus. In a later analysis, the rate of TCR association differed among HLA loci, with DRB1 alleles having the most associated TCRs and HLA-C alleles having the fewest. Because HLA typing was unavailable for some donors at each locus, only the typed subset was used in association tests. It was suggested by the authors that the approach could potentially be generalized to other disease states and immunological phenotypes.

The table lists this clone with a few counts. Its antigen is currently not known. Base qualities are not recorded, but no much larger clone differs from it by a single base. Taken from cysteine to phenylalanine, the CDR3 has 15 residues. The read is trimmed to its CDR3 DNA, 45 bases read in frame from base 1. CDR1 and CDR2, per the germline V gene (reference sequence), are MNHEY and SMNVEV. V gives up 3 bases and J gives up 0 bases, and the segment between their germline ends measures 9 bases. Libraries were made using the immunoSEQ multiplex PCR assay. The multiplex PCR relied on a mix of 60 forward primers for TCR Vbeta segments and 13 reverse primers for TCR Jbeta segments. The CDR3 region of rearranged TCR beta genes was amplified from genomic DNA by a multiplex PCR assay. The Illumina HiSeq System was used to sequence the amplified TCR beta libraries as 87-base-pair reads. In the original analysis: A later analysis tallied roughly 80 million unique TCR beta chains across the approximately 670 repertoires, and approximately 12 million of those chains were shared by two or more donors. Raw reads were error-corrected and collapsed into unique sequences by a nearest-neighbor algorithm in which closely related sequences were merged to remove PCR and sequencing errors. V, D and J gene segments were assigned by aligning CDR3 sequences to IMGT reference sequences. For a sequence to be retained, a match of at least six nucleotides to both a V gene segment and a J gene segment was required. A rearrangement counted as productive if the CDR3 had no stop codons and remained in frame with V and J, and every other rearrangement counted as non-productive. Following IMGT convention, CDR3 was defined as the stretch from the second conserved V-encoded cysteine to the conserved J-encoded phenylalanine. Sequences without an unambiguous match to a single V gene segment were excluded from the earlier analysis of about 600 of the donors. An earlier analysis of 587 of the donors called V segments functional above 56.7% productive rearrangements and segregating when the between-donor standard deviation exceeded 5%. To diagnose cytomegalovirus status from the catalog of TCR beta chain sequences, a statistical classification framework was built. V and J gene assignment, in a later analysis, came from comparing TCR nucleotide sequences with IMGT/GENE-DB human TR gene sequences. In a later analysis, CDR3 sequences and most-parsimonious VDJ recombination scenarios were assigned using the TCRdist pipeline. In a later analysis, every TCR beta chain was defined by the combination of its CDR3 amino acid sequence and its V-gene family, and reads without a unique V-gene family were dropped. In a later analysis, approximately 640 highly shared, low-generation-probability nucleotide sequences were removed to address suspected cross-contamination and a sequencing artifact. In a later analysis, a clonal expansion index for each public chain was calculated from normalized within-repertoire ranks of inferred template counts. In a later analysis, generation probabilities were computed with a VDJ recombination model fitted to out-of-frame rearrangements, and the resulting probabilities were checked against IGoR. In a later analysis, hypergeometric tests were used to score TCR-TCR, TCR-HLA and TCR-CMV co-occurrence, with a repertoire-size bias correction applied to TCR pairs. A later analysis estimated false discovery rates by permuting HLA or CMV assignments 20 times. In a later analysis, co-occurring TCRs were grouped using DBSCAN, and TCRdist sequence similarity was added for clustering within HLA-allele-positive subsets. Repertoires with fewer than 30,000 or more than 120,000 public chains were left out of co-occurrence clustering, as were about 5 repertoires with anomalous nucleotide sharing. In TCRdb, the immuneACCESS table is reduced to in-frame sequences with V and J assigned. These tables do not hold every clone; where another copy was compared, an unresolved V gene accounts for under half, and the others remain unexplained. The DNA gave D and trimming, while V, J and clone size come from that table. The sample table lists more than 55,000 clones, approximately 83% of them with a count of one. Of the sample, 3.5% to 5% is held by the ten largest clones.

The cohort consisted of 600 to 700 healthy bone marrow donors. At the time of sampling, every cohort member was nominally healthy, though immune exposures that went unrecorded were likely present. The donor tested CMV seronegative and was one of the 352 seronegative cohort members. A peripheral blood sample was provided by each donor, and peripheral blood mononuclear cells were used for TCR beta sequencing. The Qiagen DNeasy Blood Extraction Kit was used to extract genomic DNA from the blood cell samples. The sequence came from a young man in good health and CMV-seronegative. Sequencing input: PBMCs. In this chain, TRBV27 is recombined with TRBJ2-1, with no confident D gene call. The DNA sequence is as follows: TGTGCCAGCAGTTTTACGGTTAGCTCCTACAATGAGCAGTTCTTC. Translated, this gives CASSFTVSSYNEQFF.